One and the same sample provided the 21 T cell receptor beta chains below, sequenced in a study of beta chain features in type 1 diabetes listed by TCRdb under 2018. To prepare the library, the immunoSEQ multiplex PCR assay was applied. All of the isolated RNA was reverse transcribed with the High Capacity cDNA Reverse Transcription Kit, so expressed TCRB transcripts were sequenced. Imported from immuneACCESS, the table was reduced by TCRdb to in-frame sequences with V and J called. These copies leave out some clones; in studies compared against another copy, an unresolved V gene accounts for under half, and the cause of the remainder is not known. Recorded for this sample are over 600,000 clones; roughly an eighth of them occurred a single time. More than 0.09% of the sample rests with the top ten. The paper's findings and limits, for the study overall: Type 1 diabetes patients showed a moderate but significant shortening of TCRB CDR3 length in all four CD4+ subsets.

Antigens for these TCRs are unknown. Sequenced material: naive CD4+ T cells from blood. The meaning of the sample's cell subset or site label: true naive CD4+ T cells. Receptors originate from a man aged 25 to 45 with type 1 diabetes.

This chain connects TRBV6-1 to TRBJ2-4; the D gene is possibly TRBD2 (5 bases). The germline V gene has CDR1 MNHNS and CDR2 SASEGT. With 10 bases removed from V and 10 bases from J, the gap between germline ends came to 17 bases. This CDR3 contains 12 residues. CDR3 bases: TGTGCCACTGCTGAGAGGAGGAGAATTCAGTACTTC. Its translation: CATAERRRIQYF.

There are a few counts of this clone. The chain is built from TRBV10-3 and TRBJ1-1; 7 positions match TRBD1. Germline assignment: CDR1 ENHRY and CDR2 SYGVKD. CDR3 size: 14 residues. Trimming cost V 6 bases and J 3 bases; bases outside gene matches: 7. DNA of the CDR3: TGTGCCATCAGGCGACAGGGTTTCGACACTGAAGCTTTCTTT. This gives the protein CAIRRQGFDTEAFF.

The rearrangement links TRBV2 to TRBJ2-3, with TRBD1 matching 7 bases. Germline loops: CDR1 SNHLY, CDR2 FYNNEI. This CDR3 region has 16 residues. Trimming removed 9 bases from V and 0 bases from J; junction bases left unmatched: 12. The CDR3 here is CASRTGNLPSTDTQYF. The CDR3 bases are TGTGCCAGTAGGACAGGCAACCTCCCTAGCACAGATACGCAGTATTTT.

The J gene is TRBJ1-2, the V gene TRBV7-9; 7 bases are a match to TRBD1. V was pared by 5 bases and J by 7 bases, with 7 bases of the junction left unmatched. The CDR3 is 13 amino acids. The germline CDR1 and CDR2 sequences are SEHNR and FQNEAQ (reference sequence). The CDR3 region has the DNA TGTGCCAGCAGCCTTACAGGGGCAAGTGGCTACACCTTC. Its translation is CASSLTGASGYTF. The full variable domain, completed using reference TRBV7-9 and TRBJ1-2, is DTGVSQNPRHKITKRGQNVTFRCDPISEHNRLYWYRQTLGQGPEFLTYFQNEAQLEKSRLLSDRFSAERPKGSFSTLEIQRTEQGDSAMYLCASSLTGASGYTFGSGTRLTVV.

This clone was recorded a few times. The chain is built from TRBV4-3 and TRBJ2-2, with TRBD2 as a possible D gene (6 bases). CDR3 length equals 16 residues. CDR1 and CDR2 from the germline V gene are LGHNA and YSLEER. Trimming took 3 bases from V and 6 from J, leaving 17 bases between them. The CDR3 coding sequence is TGCGCCAGCAGCCAGGAGGGGTACTTGCGGGCCGGGGAGCTGTTTTTT. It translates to CASSQEGYLRAGELFF.

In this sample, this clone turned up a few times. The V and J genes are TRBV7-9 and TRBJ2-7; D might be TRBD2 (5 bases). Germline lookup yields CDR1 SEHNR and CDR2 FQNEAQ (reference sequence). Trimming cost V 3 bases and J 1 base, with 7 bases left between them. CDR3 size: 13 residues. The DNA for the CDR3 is TGTGCCAGCAGCTTCCGGGGTTCCTACGAGCAGTACTTC. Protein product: CASSFRGSYEQYF. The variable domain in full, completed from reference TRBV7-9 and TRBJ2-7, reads DTGVSQNPRHKITKRGQNVTFRCDPISEHNRLYWYRQTLGQGPEFLTYFQNEAQLEKSRLLSDRFSAERPKGSFSTLEIQRTEQGDSAMYLCASSFRGSYEQYFGPGTRLTVT.

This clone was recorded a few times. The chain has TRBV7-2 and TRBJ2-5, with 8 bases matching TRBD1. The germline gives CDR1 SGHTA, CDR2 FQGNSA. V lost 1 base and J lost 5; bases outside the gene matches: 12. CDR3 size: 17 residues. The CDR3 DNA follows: TGTGCCAGCAGCTTAGGAATCAGGGGGCGCATTGGGGAGACCCAGTACTTC. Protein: CASSLGIRGRIGETQYF.

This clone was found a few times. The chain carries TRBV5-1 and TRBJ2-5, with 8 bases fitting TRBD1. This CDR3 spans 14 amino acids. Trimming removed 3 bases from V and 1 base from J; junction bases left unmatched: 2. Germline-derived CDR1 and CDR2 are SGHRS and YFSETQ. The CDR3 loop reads CASSSTGGQETQYF. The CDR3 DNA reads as TGCGCCAGCAGCTCAACAGGGGGCCAAGAGACCCAGTACTTC. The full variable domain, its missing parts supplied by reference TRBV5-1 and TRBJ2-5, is KAGVTQTPRYLIKTRGQQVTLSCSPISGHRSVSWYQQTPGQGLQFLFEYFSETQRNKGNFPGRFSGRQFSNSRSEMNVSTLELGDSALYLCASSSTGGQETQYFGPGTRLLVL.

CDR3 nucleotides: TGTGCCAGCAGCCCTGATAGACACGAGCAGTACTTC. Its protein product is CASSPDRHEQYF. The V gene is TRBV7-9, the J gene TRBJ2-7; no clear D. This CDR3 has 12 residues. Germline-derived CDR1 and CDR2 are SEHNR and FQNEAQ (reference sequence). The V and J ends lost 5 bases and 5 bases respectively, with 10 bases between them. The entire variable domain, with the rest obtained from reference TRBV7-9 and TRBJ2-7, is as follows: DTGVSQNPRHKITKRGQNVTFRCDPISEHNRLYWYRQTLGQGPEFLTYFQNEAQLEKSRLLSDRFSAERPKGSFSTLEIQRTEQGDSAMYLCASSPDRHEQYFGPGTRLTVT.

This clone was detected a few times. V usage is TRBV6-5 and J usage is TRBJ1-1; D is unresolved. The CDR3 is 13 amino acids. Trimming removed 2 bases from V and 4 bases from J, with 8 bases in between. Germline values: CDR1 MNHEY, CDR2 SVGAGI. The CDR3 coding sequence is TGTGCCAGCAGTTACCACAGCGGCACTGAAGCTTTCTTT. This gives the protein CASSYHSGTEAFF.

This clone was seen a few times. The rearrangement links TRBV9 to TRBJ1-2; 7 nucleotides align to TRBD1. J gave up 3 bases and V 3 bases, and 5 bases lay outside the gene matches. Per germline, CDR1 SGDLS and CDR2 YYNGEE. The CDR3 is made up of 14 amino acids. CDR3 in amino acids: CASSAGQAYYGYTF. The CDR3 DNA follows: TGTGCCAGCAGCGCAGGACAGGCCTACTATGGCTACACCTTC. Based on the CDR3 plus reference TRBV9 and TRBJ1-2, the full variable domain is DSGVTQTPKHLITATGQRVTLRCSPRSGDLSVYWYQQSLDQGLQFLIQYYNGEERAKGNILERFSAQQFPDLHSELNLSSLELGDSALYFCASSAGQAYYGYTFGSGTRLTVV.

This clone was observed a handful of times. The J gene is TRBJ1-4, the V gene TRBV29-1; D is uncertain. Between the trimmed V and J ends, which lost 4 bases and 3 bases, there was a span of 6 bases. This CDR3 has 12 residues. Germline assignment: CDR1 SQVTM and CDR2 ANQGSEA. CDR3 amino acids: CSVVGPNEKLFF. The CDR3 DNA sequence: TGCAGCGTTGTCGGGCCTAATGAAAAACTGTTTTTT. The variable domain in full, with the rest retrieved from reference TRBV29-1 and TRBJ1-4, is SAVISQKPSRDICQRGTSLTIQCQVDSQVTMMFWYRQQPGQSLTLIATANQGSEATYESGFVIDKFPISRPNLTFSTLTVSNMSPEDSSIYLCSVVGPNEKLFFGSGTQLSVL.

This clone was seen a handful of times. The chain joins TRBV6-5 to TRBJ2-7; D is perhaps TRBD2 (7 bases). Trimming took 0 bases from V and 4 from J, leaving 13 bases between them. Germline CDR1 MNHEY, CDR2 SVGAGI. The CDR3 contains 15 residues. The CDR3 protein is CASSYSTGGVYEQYF. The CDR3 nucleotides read TGTGCCAGCAGTTACTCAACGGGGGGCGTGTACGAGCAGTACTTC.

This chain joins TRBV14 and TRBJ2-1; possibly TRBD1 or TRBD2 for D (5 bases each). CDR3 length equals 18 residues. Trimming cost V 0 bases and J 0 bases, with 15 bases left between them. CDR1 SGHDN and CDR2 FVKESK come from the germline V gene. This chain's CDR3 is CASSQDYDTGLSYNEQFF. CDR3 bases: TGTGCCAGCAGCCAAGATTACGATACGGGGCTCTCCTACAATGAGCAGTTCTTC.

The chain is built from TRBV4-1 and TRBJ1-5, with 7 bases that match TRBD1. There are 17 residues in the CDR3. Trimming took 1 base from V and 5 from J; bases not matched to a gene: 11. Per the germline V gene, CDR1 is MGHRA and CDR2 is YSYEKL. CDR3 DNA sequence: TGCGCCAGCAGCCAAGTCGCCGGGACAGCCAGGGATCAGCCCCAGCATTTT. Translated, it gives CASSQVAGTARDQPQHF.

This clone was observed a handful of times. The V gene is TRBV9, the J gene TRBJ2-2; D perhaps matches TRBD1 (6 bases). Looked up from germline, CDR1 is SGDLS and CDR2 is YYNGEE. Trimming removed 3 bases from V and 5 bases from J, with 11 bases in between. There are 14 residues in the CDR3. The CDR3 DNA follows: TGTGCCAGCAGCGCCTACAGGGATACCGGGGAGCTGTTTTTT. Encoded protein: CASSAYRDTGELFF.

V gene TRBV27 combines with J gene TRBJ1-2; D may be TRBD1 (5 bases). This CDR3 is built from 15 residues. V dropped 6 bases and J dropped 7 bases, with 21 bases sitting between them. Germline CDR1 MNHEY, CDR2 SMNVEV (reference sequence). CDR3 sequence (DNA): TGTGCCAGCAGGGGAGATCCCTCAGGGAGGGCTGGCTACACCTTC. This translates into CASRGDPSGRAGYTF.

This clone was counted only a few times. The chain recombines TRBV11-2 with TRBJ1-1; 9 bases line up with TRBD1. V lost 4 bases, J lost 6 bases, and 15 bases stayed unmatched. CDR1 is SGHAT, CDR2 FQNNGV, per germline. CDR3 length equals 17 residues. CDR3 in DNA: TGTGCCAGCAGCTACCGAAGGACAGGGGCAAAGGGAGCTGAAGCTTTCTTT. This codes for CASSYRRTGAKGAEAFF.

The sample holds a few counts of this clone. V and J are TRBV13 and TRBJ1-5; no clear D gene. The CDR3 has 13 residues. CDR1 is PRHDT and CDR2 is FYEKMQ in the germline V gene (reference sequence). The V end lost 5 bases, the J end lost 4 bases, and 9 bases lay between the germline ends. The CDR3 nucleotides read TGTGCCAGCAGCCTAAGACGAAATCAGCCCCAGCATTTT. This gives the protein CASSLRRNQPQHF. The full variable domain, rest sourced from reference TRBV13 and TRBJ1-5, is AAGVIQSPRHLIKEKRETATLKCYPIPRHDTVYWYQQGPGQDPQFLISFYEKMQSDKGSIPDRFSAQQFSDYHSELNMSSLELGDSALYFCASSLRRNQPQHFGDGTRLSIL.

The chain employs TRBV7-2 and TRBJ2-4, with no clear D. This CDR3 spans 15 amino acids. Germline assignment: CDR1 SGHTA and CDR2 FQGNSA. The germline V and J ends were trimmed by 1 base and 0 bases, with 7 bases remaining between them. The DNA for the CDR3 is TGTGCCAGCAGCTTAGTGGGAATAGCCAAAAACATTCAGTACTTC. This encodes CASSLVGIAKNIQYF. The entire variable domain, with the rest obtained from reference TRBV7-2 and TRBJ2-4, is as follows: GAGVSQSPSNKVTEKGKDVELRCDPISGHTALYWYRQSLGQGLEFLIYFQGNSAPDKSGLPSDRFSAERTGGSVSTLTIQRTQQEDSAVYLCASSLVGIAKNIQYFGAGTRLSVL.

CDR3 loop: CASSPHGQPQHF. CDR3 sequence (DNA): TGTGCCAGCAGCCCCCATGGTCAGCCCCAGCATTTT. The genes are TRBV7-2 and TRBJ1-5; D is undetermined. The CDR3 runs to 12 residues. V gave up 5 bases and J gave up 6 bases, with 8 bases separating them. Germline V CDR1 and CDR2: SGHTA, FQGNSA.